The subject of this entry is one T cell receptor (beta chain). Its antigen is as yet unknown. These data come from a study of T cell repertoires in cytomegalovirus infection. The study's findings and limits: HLA-C-restricted TCR beta clonotypes specific for CMV led the ex vivo response.

This CDR3 region has 20 residues. Trimming removed 2 bases from V and 4 bases from J, with 29 bases in between. Germline V gives CDR1 MGHRA, CDR2 YSYEKL. In TCRdb, the reads were re-called with MiXCR into one record per CDR3 protein. The sample has about 340,000 distinct CDR3 sequences, approximately 32% seen once. The rearrangement uses TRBV4-1 and TRBJ1-2; tentatively, D is TRBD1 (5 bases). Sequenced material: cultured PBMCs, taken from culture after CMV antigen stimulation. This sequence was found in a human donor in good health (CMV status not recorded). Some clones in this sample may be carry-over from other donors' samples. The CDR3 DNA reads as TGCGCCAGCAGCCAAAATTTACTCGGGGGGTGGGCCAGGCTCCTCTATGGCTACACCTTC. It is translated as CASSQNLLGGWARLLYGYTF.